The sequence of this T cell receptor (beta chain) was determined in a study of shared clonotypes between healthy human individuals. This CDR3 has 14 amino acids. The germline V gene encodes CDR1 MNHNS and CDR2 SASEGT. Trimming cost V 3 bases and J 5 bases; bases outside gene matches: 7. Assay runs were performed at deep level. TCRdb keeps only in-frame clones here, not all; method: immunoSEQ multiplex PCR. The sample holds roughly 1.4 million clones, about 98.5% seen once. The split of CD4+ cells yielded CD45RA+ naive and CD45RA-negative memory subsets. The chain links TRBV6-1 to TRBJ2-7; 7 nucleotides align to TRBD2. Sequencing was done on a sample of naive CD4+ T cells sorted from blood. Subset of the sample: CD45RA+ positively selected. The receptor was derived from a man in his thirties or forties in good health. The CDR3 nucleotides are TGTGCCAGCAGTGAGATGGCGGGAGTCAACGAGCAGTACTTC. Protein product: CASSEMAGVNEQYF.